The 16 T cell receptor beta chains reported below all come from one sample, sequenced in a study of regulatory T cells in long-lasting Graves disease. Construction of TCR beta libraries relied on iRepertoire HTBI primers and on Arm-PCR targeting CDR3 regions. In TCRdb, the multiplex PCR reads were re-called with MiXCR into one record per CDR3 protein. The table lists fewer than 450,000 distinct CDR3 sequences, around 16% of them singletons. Time point indicated: newly diagnosed GD, antithyroid drugs for less than 3 months. PBMCs provided the RNA from which the TCR library was made. The same data also contributed to another study, on T cells in Graves' hyperthyroidism and ophthalmopathy.

Specimen: peripheral blood mononuclear cells (PBMCs), collected at new diagnosis, from a patient treated with antithyroid drugs. The origin of the receptors is a woman aged 35 to 49 with Graves disease.

The V call is TRBV11-2, the J call TRBJ2-5, with D possibly being TRBD1 (7 bases). From germline, CDR1 is SGHAT and CDR2 FQNNGV. There are 18 residues in the CDR3. V was trimmed by 1 base and J by 5 bases, leaving 23 bases between them. The CDR3 loop is CASSLVPPPLTGRETQYF. The CDR3 bases are TGTGCCAGCAGCTTAGTACCCCCCCCACTGACAGGGAGGGAGACCCAGTACTTC.

This clonotype was seen at least ten times. This chain connects TRBV11-2 to TRBJ2-3, with 8 bases fitting TRBD1. The germline V gene has CDR1 SGHAT and CDR2 FQNNGV. The CDR3 totals 18 residues. V shed 1 base and J 2 bases; nucleotides not matched to a gene: 11. The CDR3 loop reads CASSLVLWSGGLTDTQYF. CDR3 bases: TGTGCCAGCAGCTTAGTTCTTTGGTCAGGGGGCCTCACAGATACGCAGTATTTT.

There are many counts of this clonotype. The gene calls are TRBV18 and TRBJ2-3, with D possibly matching TRBD1 (5 bases). V gave up 6 bases and J gave up 1 base, with 14 bases separating them. The germline V gene encodes CDR1 KGHSH and CDR2 LQKENI. The CDR3 totals 15 residues. The chain's CDR3 is CASSGQGRGTDTQYF. In nucleotides, the CDR3 is TGTGCCAGCTCTGGGCAGGGAAGAGGCACAGATACGCAGTATTTT. Full variable domain (remainder filled in from reference TRBV18 and TRBJ2-3): NAGVMQNPRHLVRRRGQEARLRCSPMKGHSHVYWYRQLPEEGLKFMVYLQKENIIDESGMPKERFSAEFPKEGPSILRIQQVVRGDSAAYFCASSGQGRGTDTQYFGPGTRLTVL.

This clonotype occurred many times. The rearrangement uses TRBV12-3 or TRBV12-4 and TRBJ2-1; maybe TRBD2 (5 bases). There are 16 residues in the CDR3. Trimming took off 5 bases at V and 1 base at J, with 15 bases between the two ends. CDR3 protein: CASSLLVRRSYNEQFF. The CDR3 DNA is TGTGCCAGCAGTCTACTAGTCCGGAGATCCTACAATGAGCAGTTCTTC.

This chain connects TRBV20-1 to TRBJ2-3; D possibly corresponds to TRBD2 (6 bases). CDR3 size: 12 residues. Trimming shortened V by 3 bases and J by 3 bases, and 7 bases separated the two germline ends. The germline V gene has CDR1 DFQATT and CDR2 SNEGSKA (reference sequence). The CDR3 DNA is TGCAGTGCTAGGGCGGGAACAGATACGCAGTATTTT. Its translation: CSARAGTDTQYF.

This clonotype was detected ten times or more. This chain uses TRBV20-1 with TRBJ2-4; tentative D call: TRBD2 (6 bases). The CDR3 contains 14 residues. The germline gives CDR1 DFQATT, CDR2 SNEGSKA (reference sequence). V was trimmed by 1 base and J by 5 bases, leaving 12 bases between them. The CDR3 nucleotides read TGCAGTGCTAGAGTTTCGCCGGGGGAAAACATTCAGTACTTC. Translation: CSARVSPGENIQYF.

The rearrangement links TRBV2 to TRBJ2-1; TRBD2 agrees at 10 bases. This CDR3 is built from 15 residues. CDR1 is SNHLY and CDR2 is FYNNEI in the germline V gene. V shed 8 bases and J 4 bases; nucleotides not matched to a gene: 8. CDR3 nucleotides: TGTGCCAGCCTGGCCGGACTAGCGGAGTACAATGAGCAGTTCTTC. Encoded protein: CASLAGLAEYNEQFF.

The chain joins TRBV29-1 to TRBJ2-7; 7 nucleotides match TRBD1. This CDR3 is 13 amino acids long. V lost 7 bases to trimming and J lost 6 bases; unmatched junction nucleotides: 12. CDR1 is SQVTM, CDR2 ANQGSEA, per germline. The CDR3 reads CSASLRTGSEQYF. CDR3 nucleotides: TGCAGCGCCTCGCTCCGGACAGGAAGCGAGCAGTACTTC.

This clonotype was seen ten or more times. The junction differs from germline at one of its ends, possibly a read error. The rearrangement joins TRBV5-1 to TRBJ2-7; D gene ambiguous. The CDR3 spans 15 residues. Germline V gene data show CDR1 as SGHRS and CDR2 as YFSETQ. CDR3 residues: CASSFAGQATYEQYF. Written as DNA, the CDR3 is TGTGCCAGCAGCTTTGCCGGGCAAGCGACCTACGAGCAGTACTTC.

This clonotype was detected many times. The rearrangement uses TRBV27 and TRBJ1-1; D remains ambiguous. With 3 bases removed from V and 7 bases from J, the gap between germline ends came to 12 bases. The germline gives CDR1 MNHEY, CDR2 SMNVEV (reference sequence). The CDR3 loop spans 13 amino acids. The CDR3 nucleotides are TGTGCCAGCAGTTTTAGTCGACTGAGTGAAGCTTTCTTT. Translation gives CASSFSRLSEAFF.

This clonotype has at least ten counts. This rearrangement joins TRBV12-3 or TRBV12-4 to TRBJ2-2; 7 bases match TRBD1. V lost 5 bases to trimming and J lost 4 bases; unmatched junction nucleotides: 4. This CDR3 has 14 residues. CDR3 in amino acids: CASSPRQGTGELFF. As DNA, the CDR3 is TGTGCCAGCAGTCCCCGACAGGGCACCGGGGAGCTGTTTTTT.

This clonotype was detected many times. The rearrangement uses TRBV28 and TRBJ2-4; perhaps D is TRBD1 or TRBD2 (6 bases each). The CDR3 totals 15 residues. Trimming took off 4 bases at V and 9 bases at J, with 19 bases between the two ends. Germline lookup yields CDR1 MDHEN and CDR2 SYDVKM. The CDR3 region is CASSSTGAGWSIQYF. The CDR3 DNA is TGTGCCAGCAGTTCGACAGGAGCGGGTTGGAGCATTCAGTACTTC.

This clonotype was detected ten times or more. The rearrangement uses TRBV11-3 and TRBJ1-2; D is unclear. The CDR3 is made up of 13 amino acids. CDR1 and CDR2 (germline): SGHNT, YENEEA. Trimming removed 5 bases from V and 4 bases from J, with 11 bases in between. CDR3 sequence (DNA): TGTGCCAGCAGCAACCGAGGACTCTATGGCTACACCTTC. It translates to CASSNRGLYGYTF.

The chain combines TRBV6-5 with TRBJ1-1, with D unresolved. The CDR3 spans 15 residues. CDR1 and CDR2 from the germline V gene are MNHEY and SVGAGI. V lost 0 bases and J lost 4, with 12 bases in between. This CDR3 is CASSYSRGGSTEAFF. In nucleotides, the CDR3 is TGTGCCAGCAGTTACTCCCGGGGAGGGAGCACTGAAGCTTTCTTT.

The chain employs TRBV5-5 and TRBJ2-7; D may be TRBD1 (5 bases). Trimming stripped 4 bases from V and 3 bases from J, with 17 bases between. The germline CDR1 and CDR2 sequences are SGHKS and YYEKEE (reference sequence). This CDR3 has 15 amino acids. The CDR3 DNA sequence: TGTGCCAGCAGCGATCTCGGGCTACAGGACTACGAGCAGTACTTC. It specifies CASSDLGLQDYEQYF.

The rearrangement joins TRBV20-1 to TRBJ2-7; 10 bases line up with TRBD2. This CDR3 comprises 13 residues. CDR1 DFQATT and CDR2 SNEGSKA come from the germline V gene (reference sequence). Trimming removed 6 bases from V and 3 bases from J; junction bases left unmatched: 5. CDR3 DNA sequence: TGCAGTGCCAGCTCTAGCGGGAGCTACGAGCAGTACTTC. Residues: CSASSSGSYEQYF.